This is a list of T cell receptor beta chains from one sample in a study of T-cell reconstitution after alpha-beta-depleted transplantation in children. From the PCR reads, TCRdb called clonotypes with MiXCR, one entry per CDR3 protein. The table has 200,000 to 250,000 distinct CDR3 sequences, 5.5% to 7% seen once; the top ten hold about 5.9%. Source: PBMCs, taken before TCRalphabeta/CD19-depleted stem cell transplant. All receptors come from a boy aged 2 to 9 with acute lymphoblastic leukemia, due to receive a stem cell transplant. Each CDR3 is given with its conserved first and last residue. The order of the fields is clone size, D gene, V gene, J gene, CDR3 protein, CDR3 DNA. The D gene is left open where the match is weak. Clone size appears in some rows only: once, few, many, or a class for an expanded clone.

clone size: many; D gene: TRBD2; V gene: TRBV4-2; J gene: TRBJ2-3; CDR3 protein: CASSQDRPSGSFTDTQYF; CDR3 DNA: TGTGCCAGCAGCCAAGATCGTCCTAGCGGTTCTTTCACAGATACGCAGTATTTT
clone size: -; D gene: TRBD2; V gene: TRBV7-6; J gene: TRBJ2-1; CDR3 protein: CASSGLAGLDEQFF; CDR3 DNA: TGTGCCAGCAGCGGACTAGCGGGTCTCGATGAGCAGTTCTTC
clone size: many; D gene: -; V gene: TRBV27; J gene: TRBJ1-1; CDR3 protein: CASSLSRTANTEAFF; CDR3 DNA: TGTGCCAGCAGTTTATCCAGGACAGCGAACACTGAAGCTTTCTTT
clone size: few; D gene: -; V gene: TRBV15; J gene: TRBJ2-2; CDR3 protein: CATSRDVGSLNTGELFF; CDR3 DNA: TGTGCCACCAGCAGAGATGTGGGCAGCCTGAACACCGGGGAGCTGTTTTTT
clone size: many; D gene: -; V gene: TRBV4-2; J gene: TRBJ2-1; CDR3 protein: CASSQDQVQRVYNEQFF; CDR3 DNA: TGTGCCAGCAGCCAAGATCAGGTACAGCGGGTTTACAATGAGCAGTTCTTC
clone size: few; D gene: -; V gene: TRBV10-1; J gene: TRBJ2-1; CDR3 protein: CASSGQDGWGNEQFF; CDR3 DNA: TGCGCCAGCAGTGGTCAGGACGGGTGGGGCAATGAGCAGTTCTTC
clone size: -; D gene: TRBD2; V gene: TRBV7-9; J gene: TRBJ2-1; CDR3 protein: CASSPSGSTYNEQFF; CDR3 DNA: TGTGCCAGCAGCCCGAGCGGGAGCACCTACAATGAGCAGTTCTTC
clone size: -; D gene: -; V gene: TRBV2; J gene: TRBJ2-2; CDR3 protein: CASSPGGGQGPGELFF; CDR3 DNA: TGTGCCAGCAGTCCCGGGGGGGGACAGGGACCCGGGGAGCTGTTTTTT
clone size: many; D gene: TRBD1; V gene: TRBV20-1; J gene: TRBJ2-1; CDR3 protein: CSASPRDRVFVDEQFF; CDR3 DNA: TGCAGTGCTTCTCCACGGGACAGGGTTTTTGTGGATGAGCAGTTCTTC
clone size: -; D gene: -; V gene: TRBV29-1; J gene: TRBJ1-1; CDR3 protein: CSVGVDTEAFF; CDR3 DNA: TGCAGCGTTGGGGTGGACACTGAAGCTTTCTTT
clone size: many; D gene: -; V gene: TRBV12-5; J gene: TRBJ1-5; CDR3 protein: CASGFDSQPQHF; CDR3 DNA: TGTGCTAGTGGTTTCGACTCACAGCCCCAGCATTTT
clone size: few; D gene: -; V gene: TRBV5-5; J gene: TRBJ1-2; CDR3 protein: CASSLGGGTDYGYTF; CDR3 DNA: TGTGCCAGCAGCTTGGGTGGGGGAACGGACTATGGCTACACCTTC
clone size: many; D gene: -; V gene: TRBV7-8; J gene: TRBJ2-7; CDR3 protein: CASSLGFYEQYF; CDR3 DNA: TGTGCCAGCAGCTTAGGGTTTTACGAGCAGTACTTC
clone size: few; D gene: TRBD1; V gene: TRBV11-1; J gene: TRBJ1-2; CDR3 protein: CASSPDRGLPKEINYGYTF; CDR3 DNA: TGTGCCAGCAGTCCGGACAGGGGCTTACCGAAAGAAATTAACTATGGCTACACCTTC
clone size: many; D gene: TRBD1; V gene: TRBV27; J gene: TRBJ1-2; CDR3 protein: CASSYPGQGNYGYTF; CDR3 DNA: TGTGCCAGCAGTTACCCGGGACAGGGCAACTATGGCTACACCTTC
clone size: many; D gene: -; V gene: TRBV20-1; J gene: TRBJ2-3; CDR3 protein: CSSRGSTDTQYF; CDR3 DNA: TGCAGTTCGCGCGGGAGCACAGATACGCAGTATTTT
clone size: few; D gene: -; V gene: TRBV5-5; J gene: TRBJ2-3; CDR3 protein: CASRWGEGDTQYF; CDR3 DNA: TGTGCCAGCAGGTGGGGGGAAGGGGATACGCAGTATTTT
clone size: few; D gene: -; V gene: TRBV20-1; J gene: TRBJ2-7; CDR3 protein: CSASFHEQYF; CDR3 DNA: TGCAGTGCTAGTTTCCACGAGCAGTACTTC
clone size: many; D gene: -; V gene: TRBV2; J gene: TRBJ2-3; CDR3 protein: CASSELNTDTQYF; CDR3 DNA: TGTGCCAGCAGTGAACTAAACACAGATACGCAGTATTTT
clone size: many; D gene: -; V gene: TRBV6-2/TRBV6-3; J gene: TRBJ1-1; CDR3 protein: CASSFWAPTGSNTEAFF; CDR3 DNA: TGTGCCAGCAGTTTCTGGGCCCCAACGGGGTCGAACACTGAAGCTTTCTTT
clone size: many; D gene: TRBD1; V gene: TRBV7-8; J gene: TRBJ2-7; CDR3 protein: CASLGTERYEQYF; CDR3 DNA: TGTGCCAGTCTCGGGACAGAGCGCTACGAGCAGTACTTC
clone size: -; D gene: -; V gene: TRBV7-8; J gene: TRBJ2-5; CDR3 protein: CASYPVTDPKKTQYF; CDR3 DNA: TGTGCCAGCTATCCGGTGACAGACCCCAAGAAGACCCAGTACTTC
clone size: many; D gene: TRBD1; V gene: TRBV15; J gene: TRBJ1-1; CDR3 protein: CATSTRTGMNTEAFF; CDR3 DNA: TGTGCCACCAGCACGAGGACAGGGATGAACACTGAAGCTTTCTTT
clone size: many; D gene: TRBD2; V gene: TRBV28; J gene: TRBJ2-1; CDR3 protein: CASRVAGGDNEQFF; CDR3 DNA: TGTGCCAGTCGAGTGGCGGGAGGCGACAATGAGCAGTTCTTC
clone size: many; D gene: TRBD1; V gene: TRBV28; J gene: TRBJ1-5; CDR3 protein: CASQGGNQPQHF; CDR3 DNA: TGTGCCAGCCAGGGGGGCAATCAGCCCCAGCATTTT
clone size: many; D gene: TRBD1; V gene: TRBV4-3; J gene: TRBJ1-1; CDR3 protein: CASSQSAGQGAFTEAFF; CDR3 DNA: TGCGCCAGCAGCCAATCTGCTGGACAGGGGGCTTTCACTGAAGCTTTCTTT
clone size: -; D gene: TRBD1; V gene: TRBV5-6; J gene: TRBJ2-6; CDR3 protein: CASSLGRQGANVLTF; CDR3 DNA: TGTGCCAGCAGCTTGGGTAGACAGGGAGCCAACGTCCTGACTTTC
clone size: -; D gene: -; V gene: TRBV4-2; J gene: TRBJ1-2; CDR3 protein: CASSLSPGRGNGYTF; CDR3 DNA: TGTGCCAGCAGCCTATCTCCTGGGAGGGGCAATGGCTACACCTTC
clone size: many; D gene: -; V gene: TRBV2; J gene: TRBJ2-2; CDR3 protein: CASSETGTGELFF; CDR3 DNA: TGTGCCAGCAGTGAAACGGGCACCGGGGAGCTGTTTTTT
clone size: few; D gene: -; V gene: TRBV12-3/TRBV12-4; J gene: TRBJ1-6; CDR3 protein: CASSLQGDSPLHF; CDR3 DNA: TGTGCCAGCAGTTTACAGGGAGATTCACCCCTCCACTTT
clone size: many; D gene: TRBD1; V gene: TRBV5-1; J gene: TRBJ2-1; CDR3 protein: CASSFDPVSRDRGHNEQFF; CDR3 DNA: TGCGCCAGCAGTTTCGACCCCGTCTCCAGGGACAGGGGTCACAATGAGCAGTTCTTC
clone size: once; D gene: TRBD1; V gene: TRBV9; J gene: TRBJ2-5; CDR3 protein: CAGSLSGTAQETQYF; CDR3 DNA: TGTGCCGGCAGCCTCTCCGGGACAGCGCAAGAGACCCAGTACTTC
clone size: many; D gene: -; V gene: TRBV7-9; J gene: TRBJ2-1; CDR3 protein: CASSLRENNEQFF; CDR3 DNA: TGTGCCAGCAGCTTAAGGGAAAACAATGAGCAGTTCTTC
clone size: many; D gene: -; V gene: TRBV27; J gene: TRBJ2-5; CDR3 protein: CASSPWTDLQETQYF; CDR3 DNA: TGTGCCAGCAGTCCCTGGACCGATCTCCAAGAGACCCAGTACTTC
clone size: -; D gene: -; V gene: TRBV29-1; J gene: TRBJ2-7; CDR3 protein: CSVAGKGGQIYEQYF; CDR3 DNA: TGCAGCGTTGCCGGAAAAGGCGGACAGATCTACGAGCAGTACTTC
clone size: -; D gene: -; V gene: TRBV6-5; J gene: TRBJ1-2; CDR3 protein: CASSYGILTGPNYGYTF; CDR3 DNA: TGTGCCAGCAGTTACGGCATCCTTACAGGCCCTAACTATGGCTACACCTTC
clone size: few; D gene: TRBD2; V gene: TRBV7-6; J gene: TRBJ2-1; CDR3 protein: CASSLEPSGGAYNEQFF; CDR3 DNA: TGTGCCAGCAGCTTAGAACCGAGCGGGGGGGCCTACAATGAGCAGTTCTTC
clone size: many; D gene: -; V gene: TRBV29-1; J gene: TRBJ1-1; CDR3 protein: CSGSPFPGATEAFF; CDR3 DNA: TGCAGCGGATCCCCTTTTCCCGGGGCAACTGAAGCTTTCTTT
clone size: few; D gene: TRBD2; V gene: TRBV7-2; J gene: TRBJ2-2; CDR3 protein: CASSPWGGNTGELFF; CDR3 DNA: TGTGCCAGCAGCCCGTGGGGGGGGAACACCGGGGAGCTGTTTTTT
clone size: many; D gene: TRBD2; V gene: TRBV25-1; J gene: TRBJ2-2; CDR3 protein: CASSPLAGGQTGELFF; CDR3 DNA: TGTGCCAGCAGTCCTCTAGCGGGAGGGCAAACCGGGGAGCTGTTTTTT
clone size: few; D gene: -; V gene: TRBV4-1; J gene: TRBJ1-4; CDR3 protein: CASRRPGARNEKLFF; CDR3 DNA: TGCGCCAGCAGGCGGCCAGGGGCCCGAAATGAAAAACTGTTTTTT
clone size: few; D gene: TRBD2; V gene: TRBV9; J gene: TRBJ2-3; CDR3 protein: CASSSRLSGVSTDTQYF; CDR3 DNA: TGTGCCAGCAGCTCTCGCCTTAGCGGGGTCAGCACAGATACGCAGTATTTT
clone size: few; D gene: -; V gene: TRBV7-2; J gene: TRBJ2-3; CDR3 protein: CASSLAGPADTQYF; CDR3 DNA: TGTGCCAGCAGCTTAGCTGGACCCGCGGATACGCAGTATTTT
clone size: -; D gene: TRBD2; V gene: TRBV10-2; J gene: TRBJ2-7; CDR3 protein: CASSGQRGAYEQYF; CDR3 DNA: TGCGCCAGCAGTGGACAGCGGGGGGCCTACGAGCAGTACTTC
clone size: many; D gene: -; V gene: TRBV7-9; J gene: TRBJ2-5; CDR3 protein: CASSLSTGLLETQYF; CDR3 DNA: TGTGCCAGCAGCTTATCAACGGGGCTCCTGGAGACCCAGTACTTC
clone size: many; D gene: -; V gene: TRBV2; J gene: TRBJ2-7; CDR3 protein: CASSVKRAYEQYF; CDR3 DNA: TGTGCCAGCAGTGTTAAGAGGGCCTACGAGCAGTACTTC
clone size: many; D gene: -; V gene: TRBV20-1; J gene: TRBJ2-2; CDR3 protein: CSARRGANTGELFF; CDR3 DNA: TGCAGTGCTAGGCGGGGAGCGAACACCGGGGAGCTGTTTTTT
clone size: many; D gene: -; V gene: TRBV5-5; J gene: TRBJ1-1; CDR3 protein: CASSALWGATEAFF; CDR3 DNA: TGTGCCAGCAGCGCTTTATGGGGCGCCACTGAAGCTTTCTTT
clone size: many; D gene: -; V gene: TRBV12-3/TRBV12-4; J gene: TRBJ1-5; CDR3 protein: CASSFYSNQPQHF; CDR3 DNA: TGTGCCAGCAGTTTCTACAGCAATCAGCCCCAGCATTTT